A selection of T cell receptor beta chains follows, all from one sample in a study of STAT5B mutations in CD4+ large granular lymphocyte leukemia. Method: immunoSEQ multiplex PCR; TCRdb's copy keeps in-frame clones and lacks some. The repertoire holds about 30,000 clones, 79% seen once, with around 2.3% in the top ten. The sequenced sample consisted of CD4+ T cells from blood buffy coats. Source of these receptors: a human donor in good health. The CDR3 runs from the conserved cysteine through the conserved F or W. A D gene is named only where the DNA matches it firmly. The size of a clone is reported for some rows only, either as once, few or many, or as a class for expanded clones.

d_gene,j_gene,v_gene,abundance,CDR3nt,CDR3aa
.,TRBJ2-1,TRBV19,.,TGTGCCAGTAGTATGGCTTGGGGCGGCTCCTACAATGAGCAGTTCTTC,CASSMAWGGSYNEQFF
TRBD1,TRBJ2-5,TRBV30,once,TGTGCCTGGAGCCGGGACAGGGGGGAGACCCAGTACTTC,CAWSRDRGETQYF
.,TRBJ2-7,TRBV6-1,.,TGTGCCACCTCGAACACAGGGCGAGAGCAGTACTTC,CATSNTGREQYF
.,TRBJ2-7,TRBV30,.,TGTGCCTGGAGTGTGGATTTTCGAGGGGACGAGCAGTACTTC,CAWSVDFRGDEQYF
.,TRBJ2-5,TRBV5-4,.,TGTGCCAGCAGCTACCGGGACTCAGAGACCCAGTACTTC,CASSYRDSETQYF
.,TRBJ2-2,TRBV7-2,.,TGTGCCAGCAGCTCAACTTGGGCCGGGGAGCTGTTTTTT,CASSSTWAGELFF
.,TRBJ2-7,TRBV27,.,TGTGCCAGCAGTCATGGTTGGGGCCATAGGGACGAGCAGTACTTC,CASSHGWGHRDEQYF
.,TRBJ2-1,TRBV19,.,TGTGCCAGTACTCCCTTCGGGCGGATCCACAATGAGCAGTTCTTC,CASTPFGRIHNEQFF
.,TRBJ1-2,TRBV27,few,TGTGCCAGCAGTTTAGGAGGGAGCTATGGCTACACCTTC,CASSLGGSYGYTF
.,TRBJ2-6,TRBV6-1,.,TGTGCCAGCAGTGAAAAGGGACGTGGGCTTGTGAGGGCCAACGTCCTGACTTTC,CASSEKGRGLVRANVLTF
.,TRBJ1-5,TRBV2,.,TGTGCCAGCAGTGAACGGGGAAGGCTTGGCAATCAGCCCCAGCATTTT,CASSERGRLGNQPQHF
.,TRBJ2-5,TRBV5-1,once,TGCGCCAGCAGCTCAAACCTTATCCCTACAGAGACCCAGTACTTC,CASSSNLIPTETQYF
TRBD2,TRBJ2-7,TRBV7-9,.,TGTGCCAGCAGCTTGGGGACTAACGTACACGAGCAGTACTTC,CASSLGTNVHEQYF
TRBD2,TRBJ2-1,TRBV27,.,TGTGCCAGCAGTTTTCCGTATAGCGGGGGGTTCCACAATGAGCAGTTCTTC,CASSFPYSGGFHNEQFF
TRBD1,TRBJ1-1,TRBV7-9,.,TGTGCCAGCAGCATGACAGGGCGGATCGCTTTCTTT,CASSMTGRIAFF
TRBD1,TRBJ1-2,TRBV19,.,TGTGCCAGTAGTGGGGGGACAGGGAGGATTTTTTATGGCTACACCTTC,CASSGGTGRIFYGYTF
TRBD2,TRBJ2-7,TRBV29-1,.,TGCAGCGCCCGGACTAGCGGCCTACATTCGGAGCAGTACTTC,CSARTSGLHSEQYF
.,TRBJ2-3,TRBV7-2,.,TGTGCCAGCAGCTTACCCGACAGGTGGTTCACAGATACGCAGTATTTT,CASSLPDRWFTDTQYF
.,TRBJ1-2,TRBV7-9,.,TGTGCCAGCAGCTTCCCCAAGCCTGTCGGTGGCTACACCTTC,CASSFPKPVGGYTF
TRBD1,TRBJ2-7,TRBV5-1,.,TGCGCCAGCAGCCGGGACAGGGCCTCCGAGCAGTACTTC,CASSRDRASEQYF
.,TRBJ1-6,TRBV28,.,TGTGCCAGCAGAAGACAGCGCTCCTATAATTCACCCCTCCACTTT,CASRRQRSYNSPLHF
TRBD1,TRBJ1-2,TRBV5-1,.,TGCGCCAGCAGCTACTCTCCTCCGGGACAGGGGGATGGCTACACCTTC,CASSYSPPGQGDGYTF
.,TRBJ2-5,TRBV9,.,TGTGCCAGCAGCGCCCGCGGTAGGGGAGAGACCCAGTACTTC,CASSARGRGETQYF
.,TRBJ2-3,TRBV30,.,TGTGCCTGGAGTGGGCGGAGCACAGATACGCAGTATTTT,CAWSGRSTDTQYF
.,TRBJ2-2,TRBV5-1,.,TGCGCCAGCAGCTCAAGGGACCCCAGCGCTACCGGGGAGCTGTTTTTT,CASSSRDPSATGELFF
.,TRBJ1-1,TRBV10-1,.,TGCGCCAGCAGCCTAGGACAGATAACCAAGGGGGTGAACACTGAAGCTTTCTTT,CASSLGQITKGVNTEAFF
.,TRBJ1-2,TRBV6-5,.,TGTGCCAGCAGTGCAGGGGTCGACTATGGCTACACCTTC,CASSAGVDYGYTF
.,TRBJ1-4,TRBV15,.,TGTGCCACCAGCAGAGAACGGGAAAAACTGTTTTTT,CATSREREKLFF
TRBD1,TRBJ2-1,TRBV30,.,TGTGCCTGGAGTGTAAGGGGGCCTAACAATGAGCAGTTCTTC,CAWSVRGPNNEQFF
TRBD2,TRBJ2-3,TRBV9,.,TGTGCCAGCACCAGCGGGGTCACAGATACGCAGTATTTT,CASTSGVTDTQYF
.,TRBJ1-2,TRBV2,few,TGTGCCAGCATTAGGGCAGGGCGTGGCTACACCTTC,CASIRAGRGYTF
.,TRBJ1-2,TRBV30,.,TGTGCCTGGACGGGGAACTATGGCTACACCTTC,CAWTGNYGYTF
TRBD1,TRBJ1-1,TRBV30,.,TGTGCCTGGAGTGGACAGGGGTTCACTGAAGCTTTCTTT,CAWSGQGFTEAFF
.,TRBJ2-2,TRBV27,.,TGTGCCAGCAGTTCACCGCAGGGGACACGTGTCACCGGGGAGCTGTTTTTT,CASSSPQGTRVTGELFF
.,TRBJ2-1,TRBV27,once,TGTGCCAGCAGCATAGGGGTCTACAATGAGCAGTTCTTC,CASSIGVYNEQFF
.,TRBJ2-7,TRBV7-2,.,TGTGCCAGCAGCCTCAGACCGGCGGGGCCCCCCTACGAGCAGTACTTC,CASSLRPAGPPYEQYF
.,TRBJ2-3,TRBV4-1,.,TGCGCCAGCAGCCAGGCGGCTGTAGTGGGCGGGAGCACAGATACGCAGTATTTT,CASSQAAVVGGSTDTQYF
TRBD2,TRBJ2-7,TRBV7-2,.,TGTGCCAGCACCCTCTCGAGGACTAGCGGGACTTCCGAGCAGTACTTC,CASTLSRTSGTSEQYF
.,TRBJ2-2,TRBV11-2,.,TGTGCCAGCAGCCCGTCGTTTAAGGGATATGGCGGGGAGCTGTTTTTT,CASSPSFKGYGGELFF
.,TRBJ2-3,TRBV27,.,TGTGCCAGCAGTTTCGGAGAATCAAATACGCAGTATTTT,CASSFGESNTQYF
TRBD2,TRBJ2-5,TRBV4-1,.,TGCGCCAGCAGCCAAGAACCCAGGACTAGCGGGGAGACCCAGTACTTC,CASSQEPRTSGETQYF
TRBD2,TRBJ2-7,TRBV9,.,TGTGCCAGTAGCGCGGGGGGACTGACAGCTACCTACGAGCAGTACTTC,CASSAGGLTATYEQYF
TRBD1,TRBJ1-5,TRBV19,.,TGTGCCAGTAGTATAAAGGGAGGGGGCCAACAGCCCCAGCATTTT,CASSIKGGGQQPQHF
.,TRBJ1-2,TRBV28,.,TGTGCCAGCAGTCAAGGAGGGGGGCGGGTGAGAGGCTACACCTTC,CASSQGGGRVRGYTF
TRBD1,TRBJ2-5,TRBV4-1,.,TGCGCCAGCAGCGCGGGACAGGAACAAGAGACCCAGTACTTC,CASSAGQEQETQYF
.,TRBJ1-6,TRBV11-1,.,TGTGCCAGCAGCTCGAAACCTTCTCAGGGTTCACCCCTCCACTTT,CASSSKPSQGSPLHF
.,TRBJ1-4,TRBV6-5,.,TGTGCCAGCAGTTACGGCGGCGGGCCGAGGAATGAAAAACTGTTTTTT,CASSYGGGPRNEKLFF
.,TRBJ1-5,TRBV19,.,TGTGCCAGTAGTATTAAAGGACAGTTCAATCAGCCCCAGCATTTT,CASSIKGQFNQPQHF
TRBD1,TRBJ1-2,TRBV7-9,few,TGTGCCAGCAGCAACCGGGACAGGGGGATCTATGGCTACACCTTC,CASSNRDRGIYGYTF
TRBD2,TRBJ2-3,TRBV12-5,.,TGTGCTTCCCGCAGCGGGGGGGCAGAAGGTACGCAGTATTTT,CASRSGGAEGTQYF
TRBD1,TRBJ2-5,TRBV2,.,TGTGCCAGCAGTACCAGGGGGCTGGGAGAGACCCAGTACTTC,CASSTRGLGETQYF
.,TRBJ2-2,TRBV7-2,.,TGTGCCAGCAGCCGACCGGGCGGGGAGCTGTTTTTT,CASSRPGGELFF
.,TRBJ2-5,TRBV19,.,TGTGCCAGTAGGCCCCACGGTATGGGAGAGACCCAGTACTTC,CASRPHGMGETQYF
TRBD2,TRBJ2-3,TRBV7-9,few,TGTGCCAGCAGCTCCGGGATGTCGGGAGGGAAAGATACGCAGTATTTT,CASSSGMSGGKDTQYF
.,TRBJ2-5,TRBV5-6,.,TGTGCCAGCAGCTCTTCGACGATCCAAGAGACCCAGTACTTC,CASSSSTIQETQYF